This TCR beta chain was captured by sequencing in a study of PD-L1 blockade in urothelial cancer. CDR3 length equals 14 residues. Germline loops: CDR1 LNHDA, CDR2 SQIVND (reference sequence). The trim removed 4 bases at V and 3 bases at J, leaving 4 bases unmatched. Time point noted: pretreatment peripheral blood. The study enrolled patients with locally advanced or metastatic urothelial carcinoma. The table came from immunoSEQ multiplex PCR; TCRdb's copy has only in-frame clones and leaves some out. This table has fewer than 100,000 clones, just under 85% appearing once. Turning to this clone: The same CDR3 can be traced to other DNA sequences in this sample.

The gene calls are TRBV19 and TRBJ2-3, with 7 bases lining up with TRBD2. The clonotype comes from a middle-aged man with urothelial cancer. Here the sequenced sample was PBMCs, taken around atezolizumab (anti-PD-L1) treatment. CDR3 residues: CASSTERDTDTQYF. The CDR3 DNA is TGTGCCAGTAGTACAGAGCGGGATACAGATACGCAGTATTTT.